A single T cell receptor beta chain is shown here with its context. Its antigen is undetermined. The ends were cut back, 8 bases at V and 1 base at J, with 14 bases in the middle. This CDR3 is built from 14 residues. Germline V CDR1 and CDR2: KGHSH, LQKENI. This sample was taken from a study of cytomegalovirus exposure and HLA in healthy donors. General study results and limits: Overall, approximately 180 TCR beta chains were annotated as cytomegalovirus-associated. Despite most TCR sequences being rare, some public TCRs occurred in many donors.

Libraries were prepared by immunoSEQ multiplex PCR; TCRdb keeps only in-frame clonotypes and omits some of them. The data contain just under 75,000 clones, 94% of them singletons. The donors formed part of the 120-subject validation cohort, distinct from the approximately 670-subject first cohort. The sequenced material came from PBMCs. The chain couples TRBV18 to TRBJ1-1; tentatively, D is TRBD1 (5 bases). This TCR was recovered from a woman aged 18-29 years in good health and CMV-seropositive. This CDR3 is CASHPGRTNTEAFF. The CDR3 DNA sequence: TGTGCCAGCCACCCAGGGCGGACGAACACTGAAGCTTTCTTT.